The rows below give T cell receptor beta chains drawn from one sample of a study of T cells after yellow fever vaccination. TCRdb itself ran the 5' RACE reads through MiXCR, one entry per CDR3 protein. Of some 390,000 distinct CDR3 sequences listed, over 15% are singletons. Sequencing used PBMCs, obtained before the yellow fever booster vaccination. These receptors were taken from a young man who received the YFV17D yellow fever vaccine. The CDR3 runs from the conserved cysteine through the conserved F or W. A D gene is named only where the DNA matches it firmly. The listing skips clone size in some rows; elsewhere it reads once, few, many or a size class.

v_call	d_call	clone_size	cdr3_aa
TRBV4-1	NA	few	CASSQGPGATYEQYF
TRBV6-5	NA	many	CASSYGQSTDTQYF
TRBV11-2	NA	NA	CASGSRVPYNSPLHF
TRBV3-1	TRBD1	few	CASSRADRGRKDTQYF
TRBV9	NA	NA	CASSVVGSNTEAFF
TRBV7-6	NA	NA	CASSSPVRSGANVLTF
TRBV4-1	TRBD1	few	CASSQDWFRTGYSNQPQHF
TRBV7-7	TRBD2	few	CASSLGGGPSETQYF
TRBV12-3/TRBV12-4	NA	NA	CASTPAGGFQPQHF
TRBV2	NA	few	CASSGQRNTDTQYF